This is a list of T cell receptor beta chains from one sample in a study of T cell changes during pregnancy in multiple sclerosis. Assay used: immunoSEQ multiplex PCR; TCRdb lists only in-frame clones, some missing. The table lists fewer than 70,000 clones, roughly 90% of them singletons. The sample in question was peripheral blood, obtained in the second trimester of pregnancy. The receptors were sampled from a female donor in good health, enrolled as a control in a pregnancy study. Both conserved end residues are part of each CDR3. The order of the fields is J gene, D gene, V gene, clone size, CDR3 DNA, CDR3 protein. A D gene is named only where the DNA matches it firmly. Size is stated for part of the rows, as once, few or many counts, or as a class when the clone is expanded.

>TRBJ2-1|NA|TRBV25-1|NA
TGTGCCAGCAGTGTACGCCCGGGACATAAGGCCAGGGCTGAGCAGTTCTTC
CASSVRPGHKARAEQFF
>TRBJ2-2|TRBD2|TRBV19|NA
TGTGCCAGCAGCGGGGCCACCGGGGAGCTGTTTTTT
CASSGATGELFF
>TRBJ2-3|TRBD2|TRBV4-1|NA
TGCGCCAGCAGCCACCGACTAGCGGGAGGCACAGATACGCAGTATTTT
CASSHRLAGGTDTQYF
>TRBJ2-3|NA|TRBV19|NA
TGTGCCAGTAGTGCCGCGGGACGGTACACAGATACGCAGTATTTT
CASSAAGRYTDTQYF
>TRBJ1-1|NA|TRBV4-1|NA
TGCGCCAGCAGCCAGACAATTCTGAACACTGAAGCTTTCTTT
CASSQTILNTEAFF
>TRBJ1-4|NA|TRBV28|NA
TGTGCCAGCTCGGGGGGTTGGGAAAAACTGTTTTTT
CASSGGWEKLFF
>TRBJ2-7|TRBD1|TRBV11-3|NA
TGTGCCAGCAGCTCGGACAGGGCCGGGGAGCAGTACTTC
CASSSDRAGEQYF
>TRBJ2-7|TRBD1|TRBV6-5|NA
TGTGCCAGCAGTTACCGGGACAGGAACTACGAGCAGTACTTC
CASSYRDRNYEQYF
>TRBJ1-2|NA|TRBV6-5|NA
TGTGCCAGCAGTTACTTAGACAGGTCGGGCAATGGCTACACCTTC
CASSYLDRSGNGYTF
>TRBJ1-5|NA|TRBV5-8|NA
TGTGCCAGCACCACCGGGGGGGCTGAGGATCAGCCCCAGCATTTT
CASTTGGAEDQPQHF
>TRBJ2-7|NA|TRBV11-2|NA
TGTGCCAGCAGCTTAGGCGCAGGGACTTACGAGCAGTACTTC
CASSLGAGTYEQYF
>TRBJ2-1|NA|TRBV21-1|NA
TGTGCCAGCTTCGCTAGCGGGAGGGCCTCCTACAATGAGCAGTTCTTC
CASFASGRASYNEQFF
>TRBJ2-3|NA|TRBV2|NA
TGTGCCAGCAGTGTTACGGGATACACAGATACGCAGTATTTT
CASSVTGYTDTQYF
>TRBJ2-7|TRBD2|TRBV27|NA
TGTGCCAGCAGCCCTGGGACTAGCGCATCCTACGAGCAGTACTTC
CASSPGTSASYEQYF
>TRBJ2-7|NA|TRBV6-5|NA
TGTGCCAGCACTCTCGGGGCAGGGGCCCACGAGCAGTACTTC
CASTLGAGAHEQYF
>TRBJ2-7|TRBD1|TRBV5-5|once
TGTGCCAGCAGCTTGACAGGGGCTGGCGAGCAGTACTTC
CASSLTGAGEQYF
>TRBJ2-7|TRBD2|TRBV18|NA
TGTGCCAGCACCACGATGGGGGGGAGCGAGCAGTACTTC
CASTTMGGSEQYF
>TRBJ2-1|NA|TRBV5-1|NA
TGCGCCAGCAGCTACGCGGAGAACACCTACAATGAGCAGTTCTTC
CASSYAENTYNEQFF
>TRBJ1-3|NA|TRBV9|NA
TGTGCCAGCAGCGTGGGGACACTCTCTGGAAACACCATATATTTT
CASSVGTLSGNTIYF
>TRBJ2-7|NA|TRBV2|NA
TGTGCCAGCAGTGAAGGCCGGGGTGACTACGAGCAGTACTTC
CASSEGRGDYEQYF
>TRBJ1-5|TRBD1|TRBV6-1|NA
TGTGCCAGCACTTTCGACAGGGATCGTCAGCCCCAGCATTTT
CASTFDRDRQPQHF
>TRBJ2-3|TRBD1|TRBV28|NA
TGTGCCAGCACGGGACAGACTACAGATACGCAGTATTTT
CASTGQTTDTQYF
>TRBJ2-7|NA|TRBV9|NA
TGTGCCAGCAGCGTAGACGAGTTCCCCTCCCCTTGGGAGCAGTACTTC
CASSVDEFPSPWEQYF
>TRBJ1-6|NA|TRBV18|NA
TGTGCCAGCTCACCACGAATCGGGGTGAATAATTCACCCCTCCACTTT
CASSPRIGVNNSPLHF
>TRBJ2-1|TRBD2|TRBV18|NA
TGTGCCAGCTCCCGACCACTAGACAGGGCTAGCGGGAGGAATGAGCAGTTCTTC
CASSRPLDRASGRNEQFF
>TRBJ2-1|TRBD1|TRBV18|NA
TGTGCCAGCTCACCACTAGCCGGACAGGGACGGGATGAGCAGTTCTTC
CASSPLAGQGRDEQFF
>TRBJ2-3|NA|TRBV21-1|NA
TGTGCCAGCAGCAAACTACAGGGAGCCTGGGTTAAGAAAACGCAGTATTTT
CASSKLQGAWVKKTQYF